This T cell receptor beta chain emerged from a study of cytomegalovirus exposure and HLA in healthy donors. Background on the study: Roughly 180 million T cells yielded 117 million unique TCR beta sequences, as an earlier analysis found. For the approximately 420 genotyped donors, 80% to 90% fell within the Caucasian-associated ancestry cluster.

The CDR3 is 13 amino acids. CDR1 is MNHEY, CDR2 SVGAGI, per germline. The V and J ends lost 8 bases and 2 bases respectively, with 12 bases between them. With regard to this clone: Antigen unknown.

General study points: Sequences of the TCR beta chain were said to predict the HLA-A and HLA-B alleles of most subjects accurately. Common viral pathogens seemed to be connected with several of the most significant clusters, according to a later analysis.

Primers: 60 Vbeta forward and 13 Jbeta reverse. The protocol was immunoSEQ multiplex PCR, while the TCRdb copy is restricted to in-frame clones and leaves out a portion. The table for this sample gives tens of thousands of clones. The clonotype originates from a boy aged 5-17 years in good health and CMV-seronegative. V and J are TRBV6-5 and TRBJ1-1; a possible D gene is TRBD1 (6 bases). Sequencing input: PBMCs. The CDR3 sequence is CASSPRGNTEAFF. CDR3 bases: TGTGCCAGCTCTCCCAGGGGAAACACTGAAGCTTTCTTT.